These T cell receptor beta chains were read from a single sample in a study of T cells in Graves' hyperthyroidism and ophthalmopathy. TCRdb re-called the multiplex PCR reads with MiXCR, one entry per CDR3 protein. The sample records about 590,000 distinct CDR3 sequences, less than 20% being singletons. The material sequenced was blood. The receptors were sampled from a woman younger than 45 with Graves' hyperthyroidism. CDR3s include the opening cysteine and the closing phenylalanine or tryptophan. The order of the fields is clone size, V gene, CDR3 length, D gene, J gene, CDR3 protein, CDR3 DNA. D genes are given only for firm matches. A clone size is listed for some rows: how often the clone was seen (once, few, many), or a class if it is expanded.

abundance: few; v_gene: TRBV6-5; len: 13; d_gene: TRBD1; j_gene: TRBJ1-1; CDR3aa: CASSYRGRGEAFF; CDR3nt: TGTGCCAGCAGTTACAGGGGGCGCGGTGAAGCTTTCTTT
abundance: NA; v_gene: TRBV29-1; len: 15; d_gene: TRBD2; j_gene: TRBJ2-5; CDR3aa: CSVGTSGRSGETQYF; CDR3nt: TGCAGCGTTGGGACTAGCGGGAGGAGTGGAGAGACCCAGTACTTC
abundance: NA; v_gene: TRBV5-1; len: 14; d_gene: TRBD2; j_gene: TRBJ2-1; CDR3aa: CASRLAAPDNEQFF; CDR3nt: TGCGCCAGCAGGCTAGCGGCCCCTGACAATGAGCAGTTCTTC
abundance: many; v_gene: TRBV7-2; len: 16; d_gene: NA; j_gene: TRBJ2-3; CDR3aa: CASSPGDSRMTDTQYF; CDR3nt: TGTGCCAGCAGCCCCGGGGACTCCCGGATGACAGATACGCAGTATTTT
abundance: few; v_gene: TRBV7-9; len: 13; d_gene: NA; j_gene: TRBJ1-2; CDR3aa: CASSPQGRVSYTF; CDR3nt: TGTGCCAGCAGCCCACAGGGTCGAGTTAGCTACACCTTC
abundance: many; v_gene: TRBV3-1; len: 18; d_gene: TRBD2; j_gene: TRBJ2-3; CDR3aa: CASSQAPPSGTSTDTQYF; CDR3nt: TGTGCCAGCAGCCAAGCCCCTCCTAGCGGCACTAGCACAGATACGCAGTATTTT
abundance: few; v_gene: TRBV10-2; len: 14; d_gene: NA; j_gene: TRBJ1-1; CDR3aa: CASTRHSWGTEAFF; CDR3nt: TGCGCCAGCACCCGGCACAGTTGGGGGACTGAAGCTTTCTTT
abundance: many; v_gene: TRBV6-2/TRBV6-3; len: 15; d_gene: TRBD2; j_gene: TRBJ2-7; CDR3aa: CASSYSGGSSYEQYF; CDR3nt: TGTGCCAGCAGTTACTCTGGCGGGAGCTCCTACGAGCAGTACTTC
abundance: NA; v_gene: TRBV7-9; len: 13; d_gene: NA; j_gene: TRBJ1-3; CDR3aa: CASRGTPGNTIYF; CDR3nt: TGTGCCAGCAGGGGGACACCTGGAAACACCATATATTTT
abundance: many; v_gene: TRBV7-3; len: 13; d_gene: NA; j_gene: TRBJ2-5; CDR3aa: CASSTGGLGTQYF; CDR3nt: TGTGCCAGCAGTACCGGAGGTCTCGGGACCCAGTACTTC
abundance: NA; v_gene: TRBV18; len: 13; d_gene: NA; j_gene: TRBJ2-7; CDR3aa: CASSLMRLGEQYF; CDR3nt: TGTGCCAGCTCACTCATGCGGTTGGGCGAGCAGTACTTC
abundance: once; v_gene: TRBV5-1; len: 15; d_gene: NA; j_gene: TRBJ1-5; CDR3aa: CASSWGAGVGQPQHF; CDR3nt: TGCGCCAGCAGCTGGGGGGCAGGGGTCGGTCAGCCCCAGCATTTT
abundance: NA; v_gene: TRBV7-2; len: 15; d_gene: NA; j_gene: TRBJ1-5; CDR3aa: CASSLGGPVGQPQHF; CDR3nt: TGTGCCAGCAGCTTAGGAGGGCCGGTGGGACAGCCCCAGCATTTT
abundance: few; v_gene: TRBV5-1; len: 15; d_gene: NA; j_gene: TRBJ2-5; CDR3aa: CASSLLGLPSETQYF; CDR3nt: TGCGCCAGCAGCCTGCTAGGACTCCCTTCGGAGACCCAGTACTTC
abundance: many; v_gene: TRBV13; len: 13; d_gene: NA; j_gene: TRBJ2-7; CDR3aa: CASSLPGTYEQYF; CDR3nt: TGTGCCAGCAGCTTACCTGGAACCTACGAGCAGTACTTC
abundance: many; v_gene: TRBV2; len: 15; d_gene: NA; j_gene: TRBJ1-5; CDR3aa: CASSEILGGNQPQHF; CDR3nt: TGTGCCAGCAGTGAGATCTTAGGTGGCAATCAGCCCCAGCATTTT
abundance: many; v_gene: TRBV27; len: 13; d_gene: NA; j_gene: TRBJ2-7; CDR3aa: CASSLRGLLRQYF; CDR3nt: TGTGCCAGCAGTCTACGGGGGCTGCTACGACAGTACTTC
abundance: NA; v_gene: TRBV5-1; len: 13; d_gene: NA; j_gene: TRBJ2-1; CDR3aa: CASRSTAYNEQFF; CDR3nt: TGCGCCAGCAGATCCACTGCCTACAATGAGCAGTTCTTC
abundance: many; v_gene: TRBV20-1; len: 12; d_gene: TRBD1; j_gene: TRBJ1-2; CDR3aa: CSATVQGGLRTF; CDR3nt: TGCAGTGCGACCGTCCAGGGGGGACTGCGCACCTTC
abundance: few; v_gene: TRBV5-1; len: 15; d_gene: NA; j_gene: TRBJ2-5; CDR3aa: CASAGQQGWDETQYF; CDR3nt: TGCGCCAGCGCGGGACAGCAGGGCTGGGACGAGACCCAGTACTTC
abundance: many; v_gene: TRBV30; len: 14; d_gene: TRBD1; j_gene: TRBJ1-2; CDR3aa: CAWTPDREDYGYTF; CDR3nt: TGTGCCTGGACGCCCGACAGGGAAGACTATGGCTACACCTTC
abundance: many; v_gene: TRBV7-8; len: 16; d_gene: TRBD2; j_gene: TRBJ2-1; CDR3aa: CASSLVPAGSYNEQFF; CDR3nt: TGTGCCAGCAGCTTAGTTCCAGCGGGATCCTACAATGAGCAGTTCTTC
abundance: NA; v_gene: TRBV27; len: 14; d_gene: NA; j_gene: TRBJ2-4; CDR3aa: CASSVTSAKNIQYF; CDR3nt: TGTGCCAGCAGTGTCACTAGCGCCAAAAACATTCAGTACTTC
abundance: few; v_gene: TRBV19; len: 13; d_gene: NA; j_gene: TRBJ2-1; CDR3aa: CASTVGGPNEQFF; CDR3nt: TGTGCCAGTACTGTAGGCGGGCCCAATGAGCAGTTCTTC
abundance: few; v_gene: TRBV20-1; len: 15; d_gene: TRBD2; j_gene: TRBJ2-5; CDR3aa: CSARASGGKQETQYF; CDR3nt: TGCAGTGCTAGAGCTAGCGGAGGGAAACAAGAGACCCAGTACTTC
abundance: NA; v_gene: TRBV25-1; len: 16; d_gene: TRBD2; j_gene: TRBJ2-1; CDR3aa: CASSDASGANYNEQFF; CDR3nt: TGTGCCAGCAGTGACGCCAGCGGGGCAAACTACAATGAGCAGTTCTTC
abundance: many; v_gene: TRBV20-1; len: 14; d_gene: TRBD2; j_gene: TRBJ2-7; CDR3aa: CSARVSGRSYEQYF; CDR3nt: TGCAGTGCTAGAGTGAGCGGGAGGTCCTACGAGCAGTACTTC
abundance: NA; v_gene: TRBV6-1; len: 16; d_gene: TRBD2; j_gene: TRBJ2-7; CDR3aa: CASSTATSGRAYEQYF; CDR3nt: TGTGCCAGCAGTACCGCGACTAGCGGGAGGGCCTACGAGCAGTACTTC
abundance: NA; v_gene: TRBV9; len: 14; d_gene: NA; j_gene: TRBJ1-1; CDR3aa: CASSVGIGNTEAFF; CDR3nt: TGTGCCAGCAGCGTAGGGATTGGGAATACTGAAGCTTTCTTT
abundance: many; v_gene: TRBV3-1; len: 15; d_gene: TRBD2; j_gene: TRBJ2-7; CDR3aa: CASSQEAAGRDEQYF; CDR3nt: TGTGCCAGCAGCCAAGAAGCAGCGGGAAGGGACGAGCAGTACTTC
abundance: many; v_gene: TRBV7-2; len: 15; d_gene: NA; j_gene: TRBJ2-1; CDR3aa: CASSLMMGESNEQFF; CDR3nt: TGTGCCAGCAGCTTAATGATGGGGGAATCGAATGAGCAGTTCTTC
abundance: NA; v_gene: TRBV27; len: 12; d_gene: NA; j_gene: TRBJ1-6; CDR3aa: CASSLIGSPLHF; CDR3nt: TGTGCCAGCAGTTTAATCGGTTCACCCCTCCACTTT
abundance: few; v_gene: TRBV6-2/TRBV6-3; len: 14; d_gene: NA; j_gene: TRBJ2-7; CDR3aa: CASRKEVALYEQYF; CDR3nt: TGTGCCAGCCGGAAAGAGGTAGCCCTCTACGAGCAGTACTTC
abundance: many; v_gene: TRBV3-1; len: 15; d_gene: NA; j_gene: TRBJ1-1; CDR3aa: CASSPVARVNTEAFF; CDR3nt: TGTGCCAGCAGCCCAGTGGCCCGGGTCAACACTGAAGCTTTCTTT
abundance: NA; v_gene: TRBV5-5; len: 17; d_gene: TRBD1; j_gene: TRBJ2-7; CDR3aa: CASSYLSRDSPVYEQYF; CDR3nt: TGTGCCAGCAGCTACCTTTCTAGGGACAGCCCAGTCTACGAGCAGTACTTC
abundance: NA; v_gene: TRBV5-1; len: 13; d_gene: NA; j_gene: TRBJ2-5; CDR3aa: CASSFGYQETQYF; CDR3nt: TGCGCCAGCAGCTTTGGGTACCAAGAGACCCAGTACTTC